This T cell receptor (beta chain) was observed in a study of blood T cell repertoires in COVID-19. Study at large: Material from acute and convalescent COVID-19 was sourced from the United States, Italy and Spain. PBMCs, B-cell-depleted T cells, or T cells provided the cDNA or gDNA that made up the material.

Per germline, CDR1 LNHNV and CDR2 YYDKDF (reference sequence). Between the trimmed V and J ends, which lost 2 bases and 4 bases, there was a span of 12 bases. This CDR3 contains 15 residues. As handled by the study authors: Amplification of reference gene primers was used by the study to estimate nucleated cell counts. TCRdb's table, derived via immunoSEQ multiplex PCR, lists solely in-frame clones and lacks some. V, J and clone size are those of that table, while D and trimming were read from the DNA. The table has some 50,000 clones, just over 90% seen once. The sequencing sample was made of peripheral blood. This TCR came from a man aged 35 to 55 with acute or convalescent COVID-19. The chain joins TRBV15 to TRBJ2-1; D possibly corresponds to TRBD2 (6 bases). CDR3 DNA: TGTGCCACCAGCAGACCCGGACTACAATACAATGAGCAGTTCTTC. Its translation: CATSRPGLQYNEQFF.